Following are 11 T cell receptor beta chains from one sample sequenced in a study of OX40 agonist ivuxolimab in advanced cancers. The table came from immunoSEQ multiplex PCR; TCRdb's copy has only in-frame clones and leaves some out. The table has roughly 60,000 clones, more than 80% seen once. Here the sequenced sample was CD4+ or CD8+ T cells sorted from blood, taken in a trial of the OX40 agonist ivuxolimab. These receptors all stem from an adult with an advanced solid tumor such as melanoma, head and neck, liver or kidney cancer.

The rearrangement links TRBV11-2 to TRBJ1-1; no clear D. Trimming left V 5 bases short and J 4 bases short, with 8 bases between. Looked up from germline, CDR1 is SGHAT and CDR2 is FQNNGV. This CDR3 has 12 residues. The CDR3 protein is CASSPLATEAFF. The CDR3 DNA follows: TGTGCCAGCAGCCCGCTGGCCACTGAAGCTTTCTTT.

The chain employs TRBV7-9 and TRBJ2-1; D might be TRBD1 (6 bases). Deletions cut 5 bases from V and 3 bases from J, with 17 bases between. This CDR3 region has 16 residues. CDR1 and CDR2 from the germline V gene are SEHNR and FQNEAQ (reference sequence). The CDR3 bases are TGTGCCAGCAGCCCCCCCGCCTCGGACAGCTACAATGAGCAGTTCTTC. This sequence encodes CASSPPASDSYNEQFF.

Here the CDR3 reads CASSEDRGISYEQYF. The CDR3 DNA is TGTGCCAGCAGCGAAGACAGGGGAATTTCCTACGAGCAGTACTTC. V and J are TRBV5-4 and TRBJ2-7; 8 bases agree with TRBD1. Trimming cost V 4 bases and J 1 base; bases outside gene matches: 7. The CDR3 length is 15 residues. Germline V gives CDR1 SGHNT, CDR2 YYREEE (reference sequence).

The chain employs TRBV28 and TRBJ1-1; the D gene is possibly TRBD1 (5 bases). Germline values: CDR1 MDHEN, CDR2 SYDVKM. With 6 bases removed from V and 1 base from J, the gap between germline ends came to 15 bases. The CDR3 has 15 residues. The CDR3, as DNA: TGTGCCAGCAGCCCAAGTGGGGCCACGAACACTGAAGCTTTCTTT. As protein: CASSPSGATNTEAFF.

The chain carries TRBV27 and TRBJ2-7; a weak D match, TRBD1 (6 bases). CDR1 is MNHEY, CDR2 SMNVEV, per germline (reference sequence). V gave up 8 bases and J gave up 2 bases, with 16 bases separating them. The CDR3 spans 14 residues. The CDR3, as DNA: TGTGCCAGCGGATACGGGACATCAACCTACGAGCAGTACTTC. This encodes CASGYGTSTYEQYF.

The chain carries TRBV6-5 and TRBJ1-6; 7 bases align to TRBD1. Trimming took 6 bases from V and 3 from J; bases not matched to a gene: 5. CDR1 MNHEY and CDR2 SVGAGI come from the germline V gene. This CDR3 has 15 amino acids. The CDR3 DNA sequence: TGTGCCAGCAGCCTACAGGGGTTCTATAATTCACCCCTCCACTTT. Translation gives CASSLQGFYNSPLHF.

This clone was recorded only once. The V and J genes are TRBV10-1 and TRBJ2-3; 10 nucleotides line up with TRBD2. Per the germline V gene, CDR1 is WNHNN and CDR2 is SYGVQD (reference sequence). This CDR3 is built from 15 residues. The junction had 5 bases not matched to a gene; V was cut back by 3 bases and J by 5 bases. The CDR3 DNA sequence: TGCGCCAGCAGTGACGCTAGCGGGGGAATAGATACGCAGTATTTT. Translated: CASSDASGGIDTQYF.

This clone appeared once. This chain joins TRBV7-9 and TRBJ2-7; the D gene could be TRBD1 or TRBD2 (5 bases each). The ends were cut back, 4 bases at V and 0 bases at J, with 13 bases in the middle. Germline V gene data show CDR1 as SEHNR and CDR2 as FQNEAQ (reference sequence). This CDR3 has 15 residues. The CDR3 DNA is TGTGCCAGCAGCTACTGGGACGGCGGCTCCTACGAGCAGTACTTC. The encoded protein is CASSYWDGGSYEQYF.

The chain has TRBV25-1 and TRBJ2-5; D perhaps matches TRBD1 (5 bases). CDR3 size: 14 residues. Germline assignment: CDR1 MGHDK and CDR2 SYGVNS. V lost 0 bases and J 5 bases, leaving 10 bases between the germline ends. The CDR3 is CASSEYGAGETQYF. The DNA of the CDR3 is TGTGCCAGCAGTGAATATGGGGCAGGGGAGACCCAGTACTTC.

The V and J genes are TRBV7-6 and TRBJ2-7; D not certain. This CDR3 has 16 amino acids. Looked up from germline, CDR1 is SGHVS and CDR2 is FNYEAQ. Trimming removed 1 base from V and 2 bases from J, with 15 bases in between. This CDR3 reads CASSLVPAIEAYEQYF. The CDR3 DNA reads TGTGCCAGCAGCTTAGTTCCGGCAATAGAAGCCTACGAGCAGTACTTC.

V and J are TRBV11-2 and TRBJ1-1, with D unresolved. This CDR3 has 12 amino acids. Germline lookup yields CDR1 SGHAT and CDR2 FQNNGV. Trimming cost V 2 bases and J 5 bases, with 6 bases left between them. CDR3 residues: CASSLSPTEAFF. CDR3 nucleotide sequence: TGTGCCAGCAGCTTATCTCCGACTGAAGCTTTCTTT.